The 26 T cell receptor beta chains below were found in one sample sequenced in a study of T cell responses to AZD1222 COVID-19 vaccine. Method: immunoSEQ multiplex PCR; TCRdb's copy keeps in-frame clones and lacks some. Of some 69,000 clones listed, approximately 87% were seen once; the top ten hold approximately 23%. Sequenced here: peripheral blood, sampled 28 days after the second AZD1222 dose. Source of these receptors: an adult who received the AZD1222 COVID-19 vaccine.

The rearrangement joins TRBV12-3 or TRBV12-4 to TRBJ2-3, with D unclear. CDR3 length: 12 amino acids. Trimming stripped 2 bases from V and 6 bases from J, with 6 bases between. CDR3 sequence (DNA): TGTGCCAGCAGTTTAAGGGTTGATACGCAGTATTTT. Its protein is CASSLRVDTQYF.

The chain uses TRBV7-9 and TRBJ2-2; D is possibly TRBD1 (5 bases). The V end lost 4 bases, the J end lost 6 bases, and 12 bases lay between the germline ends. In germline, CDR1 is SEHNR, CDR2 FQNEAQ (reference sequence). This CDR3 spans 14 amino acids. The CDR3 is CASSWEGAPGELFF. CDR3 sequence (DNA): TGTGCCAGCAGCTGGGAAGGGGCTCCCGGGGAGCTGTTTTTT. Full variable domain (rest looked up from reference TRBV7-9 and TRBJ2-2): DTGVSQNPRHKITKRGQNVTFRCDPISEHNRLYWYRQTLGQGPEFLTYFQNEAQLEKSRLLSDRFSAERPKGSFSTLEIQRTEQGDSAMYLCASSWEGAPGELFFGEGSRLTVL.

The V call is TRBV9, the J call TRBJ2-3, with TRBD2 matching over 9 bases. There are 14 residues in the CDR3. Losses at the gene ends were 3 bases for V and 2 bases for J; bases not matched to a gene: 1. Germline V lookup: CDR1 SGDLS, CDR2 YYNGEE. In DNA, the CDR3 is TGTGCCAGCAGCGCGGGACTAGCCACAGATACGCAGTATTTT. It yields the protein CASSAGLATDTQYF.

The gene calls are TRBV5-4 and TRBJ1-3; a weak D match, TRBD1 (5 bases). The CDR3 consists of 15 residues. With 4 bases removed from V and 6 bases from J, the gap between germline ends came to 17 bases. The germline V gene has CDR1 SGHNT and CDR2 YYREEE (reference sequence). The CDR3 region is CASSPNTGTENTIYF. The CDR3 DNA reads as TGTGCCAGCAGCCCGAATACCGGGACCGAAAACACCATATATTTT.

The table lists this clone with a few counts. The V and J genes are TRBV5-1 and TRBJ2-2; the D gene is possibly TRBD1 (6 bases). This CDR3 has 15 residues. Germline CDR1 is SGHRS and CDR2 is YFSETQ. V was trimmed by 2 bases and J by 3 bases, leaving 11 bases between them. CDR3 sequence reads: CASSFGTLDTGELFF. Written as DNA, the CDR3 is TGCGCCAGCAGCTTTGGGACACTTGACACCGGGGAGCTGTTTTTT.

The chain carries TRBV6-5 and TRBJ2-7; D gene ambiguous. Trimming removed 7 bases from V and 6 bases from J, with 10 bases in between. The germline CDR1 and CDR2 sequences are MNHEY and SVGAGI. This CDR3 is 11 amino acids long. CDR3 sequence reads: CASNRVGEQYF. The DNA for the CDR3 is TGTGCCAGCAATAGAGTAGGCGAGCAGTACTTC.

This chain links TRBV24-1 with TRBJ1-1; 7 positions agree with TRBD1. This CDR3 is 15 amino acids long. V shed 4 bases, J shed 10 bases, and the junction held 14 bases outside the gene matches. Germline CDR1 is KGHDR and CDR2 is SFDVKD. CDR3 amino acids: CATSDATTGSGGAFF. The CDR3, as DNA: TGTGCCACCAGTGACGCCACGACAGGGTCGGGGGGAGCTTTCTTT.

The chain carries TRBV6-5 and TRBJ2-7, with D perhaps TRBD1 or TRBD2 (5 bases each). The CDR3 extends over 14 amino acids. V shed 6 bases and J shed 1 base, with 13 bases lying between them. Germline lookup yields CDR1 MNHEY and CDR2 SVGAGI. The CDR3 DNA is TGTGCCAGCAGCTATCGGGACGGGTCCTACGAGCAGTACTTC. Translation: CASSYRDGSYEQYF.

The genes are TRBV5-1 and TRBJ2-1; D tentatively reads TRBD1 or TRBD2 (5 bases each). V was shortened by 0 bases and J by 4 bases, with 11 bases between the two germline ends. The CDR3 contains 15 residues. CDR1 and CDR2 (germline): SGHRS, YFSETQ. Here the CDR3 reads CASSLVGTEYNEQFF. CDR3 DNA sequence: TGCGCCAGCAGCTTGGTTGGGACGGAGTACAATGAGCAGTTCTTC.

There are many counts of this clone. V usage is TRBV29-1 and J usage is TRBJ2-1; tentative D call: TRBD2 (6 bases). Germline V gene lookup returns CDR1 SQVTM and CDR2 ANQGSEA. Between the trimmed V and J ends, which lost 7 bases and 2 bases, there was a span of 12 bases. This CDR3 is 13 amino acids long. The CDR3 is CSGNGGTYNEQFF. The CDR3 bases are TGCAGCGGCAACGGGGGAACCTACAATGAGCAGTTCTTC.

The chain joins TRBV6-6 to TRBJ1-3, with a possible D match to TRBD1 (5 bases). The CDR3 is 14 amino acids. Germline V gene data show CDR1 as MNHNY and CDR2 as SVGAGI (reference sequence). The germline V and J ends were trimmed by 8 bases and 0 bases, with 11 bases remaining between them. This CDR3 reads CASDTGASGNTIYF. In nucleotides, the CDR3 is TGTGCCAGCGATACAGGAGCCTCTGGAAACACCATATATTTT.

CDR3 protein: CASSLPIWDSFNTEAFF. In DNA, the CDR3 is TGTGCCAGCAGCTTACCAATCTGGGACAGTTTCAACACTGAAGCTTTCTTT. The J gene is TRBJ1-1, the V gene TRBV7-2, with TRBD1 identical over 7 bases. V was clipped by 2 bases and J by 2 bases; unmatched bases: 11. Looked up from germline, CDR1 is SGHTA and CDR2 is FQGNSA. The CDR3 runs 17 residues.

This clone was recorded a few times. V usage is TRBV19 and J usage is TRBJ2-2, with TRBD2 as a possible D gene (5 bases). There are 14 residues in the CDR3. Germline V lookup: CDR1 LNHDA, CDR2 SQIVND (reference sequence). Trimming shortened V by 7 bases and J by 7 bases, and 16 bases separated the two germline ends. The CDR3 DNA reads TGTGCCAGTAAACCCCTAGCAGAAGTCGGGGAGCTGTTTTTT. This sequence encodes CASKPLAEVGELFF.

This chain joins TRBV20-1 and TRBJ2-7, with unresolved D. The V and J ends lost 0 bases and 8 bases respectively, with 8 bases between them. The CDR3 contains 11 residues. CDR1 and CDR2 (germline): DFQATT, SNEGSKA (reference sequence). The CDR3 bases are TGCAGTGCTAGAGATGGCACAAAGCAGTACTTC. Protein product: CSARDGTKQYF.

The chain joins TRBV7-3 to TRBJ1-1; tentative D call: TRBD1 (5 bases). The CDR3 has 13 residues. V was pared by 1 base and J by 7 bases, with 10 bases between. Germline V gene sequence: CDR1 SGHTA, CDR2 FQGTGA. DNA for the CDR3: TGTGCCAGCAGCTTAAGGGGGTCGGGTGAAGCTTTCTTT. Encoded protein: CASSLRGSGEAFF.

The V and J genes are TRBV19 and TRBJ1-1; no reliable D call. The germline V gene encodes CDR1 LNHDA and CDR2 SQIVND (reference sequence). V was clipped by 5 bases and J by 6 bases, with 10 bases between them. The CDR3 is 12 residues long. The CDR3 loop is CASSPWTAEAFF. The CDR3 DNA reads as TGTGCCAGTAGTCCCTGGACCGCTGAAGCTTTCTTT.

The chain links TRBV5-1 to TRBJ2-3, with TRBD2 matching over 11 bases. The junction had 4 bases not matched to a gene; V was cut back by 0 bases and J by 4 bases. Germline V gene sequence: CDR1 SGHRS, CDR2 YFSETQ. The CDR3 consists of 16 residues. CDR3 region: CASSLVGSGGADTQYF. In nucleotides, the CDR3 is TGCGCCAGCAGCTTGGTCGGTAGCGGGGGGGCAGATACGCAGTATTTT.

V is TRBV7-9 and J is TRBJ1-1; no clear D. Germline V lookup: CDR1 SEHNR, CDR2 FQNEAQ (reference sequence). Trimming pared 1 base from V and 11 bases from J, leaving 11 bases between. The CDR3 totals 12 residues. The chain's CDR3 is CASSLESVVAFF. The CDR3 DNA sequence: TGTGCCAGCAGCTTAGAGTCGGTGGTTGCTTTCTTT. The full variable domain, in which reference TRBV7-9 and TRBJ1-1 provide the parts outside the CDR3, is DTGVSQNPRHKITKRGQNVTFRCDPISEHNRLYWYRQTLGQGPEFLTYFQNEAQLEKSRLLSDRFSAERPKGSFSTLEIQRTEQGDSAMYLCASSLESVVAFFGQGTRLTVV.

This chain joins TRBV6-5 and TRBJ1-4; no definite D call. The CDR3 runs to 13 residues. CDR1 is MNHEY and CDR2 is SVGAGI in the germline V gene. Deletions cut 0 bases from V and 7 bases from J, with 6 bases between. CDR3 sequence reads: CASSYSPAEKLFF. The CDR3 DNA sequence: TGTGCCAGCAGTTACTCACCGGCTGAAAAACTGTTTTTT.

The rearrangement links TRBV9 to TRBJ2-2; a weak D match, TRBD2 (6 bases). The germline V gene has CDR1 SGDLS and CDR2 YYNGEE. V dropped 3 bases and J dropped 7 bases, with 13 bases sitting between them. The CDR3 consists of 14 residues. Here the CDR3 DNA reads TGTGCCAGCAGCGAGGGGCTAGCGTTCGGGGAGCTGTTTTTT. This gives the protein CASSEGLAFGELFF.

This clone appeared many times. The CDR3 protein is CASRGFGQPQHF. The CDR3 coding sequence is TGTGCCAGTAGGGGATTTGGCCAGCCCCAGCATTTT. The chain employs TRBV19 and TRBJ1-5; D call uncertain. Germline loops: CDR1 LNHDA, CDR2 SQIVND (reference sequence). There are 12 residues in the CDR3. V was trimmed by 6 bases and J by 7 bases, leaving 10 bases between them.

This chain uses TRBV5-1 with TRBJ2-1, with D tentatively TRBD2 (6 bases). V was cut by 7 bases and J by 2 bases, with 16 bases left in between. Germline values: CDR1 SGHRS, CDR2 YFSETQ. The CDR3 is 15 residues long. CDR3 in DNA: TGCGCCAGCGCATTGGGAGGACGGACCTACAATGAGCAGTTCTTC. Amino acid sequence: CASALGGRTYNEQFF.

The rearrangement links TRBV7-8 to TRBJ1-2; possible D gene TRBD1, 6 bases. This CDR3 spans 14 amino acids. The V gene's germline CDR1 is SGHVS and CDR2 FQNEAQ. V lost 1 base, J lost 8 bases, and 14 bases lay in between. The CDR3 is CASSLDLQGRGYTF. The CDR3 nucleotides are TGTGCCAGCAGCTTAGACCTACAGGGACGAGGCTACACCTTC.

This clone was detected only a few times. The J gene is TRBJ1-2, the V gene TRBV19; 7 bases align to TRBD1. This CDR3 comprises 13 residues. Germline V gives CDR1 LNHDA, CDR2 SQIVND (reference sequence). V lost 3 bases and J lost 4; bases outside the gene matches: 2. As DNA, the CDR3 is TGTGCCAGTAGTATTGGGACAGTCTATGGCTACACCTTC. It encodes CASSIGTVYGYTF.

The V gene is TRBV3-1 (or the pseudogene TRBV3-2), the J gene TRBJ1-5; D not certain. Trimming removed 1 base at V and 3 bases at J, with 10 bases between. This CDR3 comprises 15 residues. Germline V lookup: CDR1 LGHDT, CDR2 YNNKEL (reference sequence). The CDR3 DNA reads as TGTGCCAGCAGCCAAGGTGGGGTAAACAATCAGCCCCAGCATTTT. Protein product: CASSQGGVNNQPQHF.

The rearrangement uses TRBV5-1 and TRBJ1-6; D is unresolved. V lost 4 bases and J lost 5, with 13 bases in between. From germline, CDR1 is SGHRS and CDR2 YFSETQ. The CDR3 covers 15 residues. CDR3 loop: CASSLLRGDNSPLHF. For the CDR3, the DNA is TGCGCCAGCAGCCTACTCCGGGGTGATAATTCACCCCTCCACTTT.